The 27 T cell receptor beta chains given below trace back to one sample, sequenced in a study of cytomegalovirus exposure and HLA in healthy donors. In the PCR, 60 Vbeta and 13 Jbeta primers were used. TCRdb's table, derived via immunoSEQ multiplex PCR, lists solely in-frame clones and lacks some. The data show some 150,000 clones, 70% to 90% seen once. The sample consisted of PBMCs. All receptors derive from a woman between 40 and 55 years old in good health and CMV-seropositive.

The rearrangement uses TRBV28 and TRBJ2-7; D gene unclear. CDR3 length: 13 amino acids. CDR1 MDHEN and CDR2 SYDVKM come from the germline V gene. Trimming stripped 3 bases from V and 0 bases from J, with 6 bases between. The CDR3: CASSFSSSYEQYF. Here the CDR3 DNA reads TGTGCCAGCAGTTTTTCCAGCTCCTACGAGCAGTACTTC.

The chain joins TRBV7-2 to TRBJ1-4; 9 bases are a match to TRBD1. The V segment lost 4 bases and the J segment 7 bases; nucleotides outside the gene matches: 4. This CDR3 has 14 amino acids. The germline CDR1 and CDR2 sequences are SGHTA and FQGNSA. CDR3 region: CASSSPGQGEKLFF. DNA for the CDR3: TGTGCCAGCAGCTCCCCGGGACAGGGTGAAAAACTGTTTTTT. The entire variable domain, with the rest obtained from reference TRBV7-2 and TRBJ1-4, is as follows: GAGVSQSPSNKVTEKGKDVELRCDPISGHTALYWYRQSLGQGLEFLIYFQGNSAPDKSGLPSDRFSAERTGGSVSTLTIQRTQQEDSAVYLCASSSPGQGEKLFFGSGTQLSVL.

J is TRBJ1-1 and V is TRBV30; 7 nucleotides match TRBD1. The CDR3 runs 14 residues. The J segment lost 10 bases and the V segment lost 2 bases, leaving 13 bases of the junction unmatched. The germline gives CDR1 GTSNPN, CDR2 SVGIG (reference sequence). The CDR3 bases are TGTGCCTGGAGTATCCGGGGTAGGGGGCGCGGAGCTTTCTTT. Translated: CAWSIRGRGRGAFF.

In nucleotides, the CDR3 is TGCGCCAGCAGCGTCGACAGTTTCACAGATACGCAGTATTTT. As protein: CASSVDSFTDTQYF. V is TRBV5-1 and J is TRBJ2-3, with a weak D call TRBD1 (5 bases). The germline CDR1 and CDR2 sequences are SGHRS and YFSETQ. Trimming shortened V by 4 bases and J by 2 bases, and 11 bases separated the two germline ends. There are 14 residues in the CDR3. Drawing the rest from reference TRBV5-1 and TRBJ2-3, the complete variable domain is KAGVTQTPRYLIKTRGQQVTLSCSPISGHRSVSWYQQTPGQGLQFLFEYFSETQRNKGNFPGRFSGRQFSNSRSEMNVSTLELGDSALYLCASSVDSFTDTQYFGPGTRLTVL.

As concerns this clone: The DNA is omitted, as the CDR3 cannot be located on it reliably, and the CDR3 follows TCRdb's listing. Other DNA sequences of this sample code for an identical CDR3. The chain couples TRBV21-1 to TRBJ2-7; TRBD2 is the table's D call, not checked against the DNA. TRBV21-1 is a listed pseudogene. The CDR3 spans 16 amino acids, including both terminal residues. The CDR3: CASSKVGSGSAVEQYF.

The rearrangement joins TRBV6-1 to TRBJ1-6, with D possibly TRBD1 on 6 matching bases. Trimming cost V 9 bases and J 5 bases, with 14 bases left between them. Germline V lookup: CDR1 MNHNS, CDR2 SASEGT. This CDR3 is 14 amino acids long. DNA of the CDR3: TGTGCCAGTTGGGGGGGCTTCCATAATTCACCCCTCCACTTT. Protein sequence: CASWGGFHNSPLHF.

The rearrangement uses TRBV5-1 and TRBJ1-3; 9 bases are shared with TRBD1. The CDR3 is 13 amino acids. The germline V gene has CDR1 SGHRS and CDR2 YFSETQ. V was clipped by 8 bases and J by 4 bases; unmatched bases: 4. CDR3 DNA sequence: TGCGCCAGTGGACAGGGGATCGGAAACACCATATATTTT. It translates to CASGQGIGNTIYF.

The rearrangement links TRBV7-8 to TRBJ1-2, with TRBD1 matching over 9 bases. V shed 3 bases and J 6 bases; nucleotides not matched to a gene: 8. Germline V CDR1 and CDR2: SGHVS, FQNEAQ. There are 15 residues in the CDR3. CDR3 in DNA: TGTGCCAGCAGCTTGACCGGACAGGGGCGCAATGGCTACACCTTC. Its protein product is CASSLTGQGRNGYTF.

This clone appeared a single time. The V and J genes are TRBV11-3 and TRBJ2-3, with 12 bases aligning to TRBD2. The CDR3 totals 17 residues. Germline values: CDR1 SGHNT, CDR2 YENEEA. V gave up 1 base and J gave up 5 bases; unmatched junction bases: 7. The CDR3 region has the DNA TGTGCCAGCAGCTTAGGATCCTCTAGCGGGGGGGTAGATACGCAGTATTTT. Residues: CASSLGSSSGGVDTQYF.

The V and J genes are TRBV27 and TRBJ2-3, with 7 bases that match TRBD2. V shed 5 bases, J shed 0 bases, and the junction held 11 bases outside the gene matches. In germline, CDR1 is MNHEY, CDR2 SMNVEV (reference sequence). The CDR3 contains 17 residues. This chain's CDR3 is CASSTKPSGKSTDTQYF. The CDR3 DNA sequence: TGTGCCAGCAGTACCAAACCGAGCGGGAAAAGCACAGATACGCAGTATTTT.

The chain recombines TRBV29-1 with TRBJ2-3; 9 bases align to TRBD1. Germline CDR1 and CDR2: SQVTM and ANQGSEA. The ends lost 3 bases at V and 4 bases at J; junction bases unmatched: 5. CDR3 length equals 14 residues. The CDR3 protein is CSVDVRQGADTQYF. The CDR3 nucleotides read TGCAGCGTTGATGTGAGACAGGGGGCAGATACGCAGTATTTT.

The chain has TRBV4-2 and TRBJ2-7; 9 nucleotides agree with TRBD2. V shed 1 base and J 3 bases; nucleotides not matched to a gene: 4. Looked up from germline, CDR1 is LGHNA and CDR2 is YNFKEQ. This CDR3 spans 15 amino acids. This chain's CDR3 is CASSQGLAGIYEQYF. DNA for the CDR3: TGTGCCAGCAGCCAAGGGCTAGCGGGGATCTACGAGCAGTACTTC.

A word on this clone: The sample contains more than one DNA sequence encoding this CDR3. The V and J genes are TRBV19 and TRBJ1-5; D perhaps matches TRBD1 (6 bases). The CDR3 extends over 15 amino acids. The germline gives CDR1 LNHDA, CDR2 SQIVND (reference sequence). V gave up 3 bases and J gave up 1 base, with 10 bases separating them. CDR3 sequence: CASSINRGSNQPQHF. CDR3 bases: TGTGCCAGTAGTATCAATAGGGGGAGCAATCAGCCCCAGCATTTT.

This chain uses TRBV6-5 with TRBJ1-1; 8 nucleotides align to TRBD1. The V segment lost 5 bases and the J segment 0 bases; nucleotides outside the gene matches: 5. The CDR3 length is 15 residues. Germline V gene sequence: CDR1 MNHEY, CDR2 SVGAGI. This chain's CDR3 is CASSQKQGVNTEAFF. The CDR3 coding sequence is TGTGCCAGCAGTCAAAAACAGGGGGTGAACACTGAAGCTTTCTTT.

CDR3 in DNA: TGTGCCAGCAGTGAAGGTGAAGGGGGAGGCTACACCTTC. As protein: CASSEGEGGGYTF. The genes are TRBV6-5 and TRBJ1-2; the D gene is possibly TRBD1 (6 bases). The germline V gene has CDR1 MNHEY and CDR2 SVGAGI. The CDR3 totals 13 residues. V was shortened by 5 bases and J by 8 bases, with 15 bases between the two germline ends.

The rearrangement uses TRBV6-5 and TRBJ2-7; 9 bases are shared with TRBD1. The CDR3 totals 14 residues. V gave up 5 bases and J gave up 3 bases; unmatched junction bases: 5. Germline V gene lookup returns CDR1 MNHEY and CDR2 SVGAGI. CDR3: CASSSRDRVYEQYF. Written as DNA, the CDR3 is TGTGCCAGCAGTAGCCGGGACAGGGTCTACGAGCAGTACTTC.

This chain joins TRBV19 and TRBJ2-5, with a tentative D call TRBD2 (5 bases). Germline V gene sequence: CDR1 LNHDA, CDR2 SQIVND (reference sequence). The V end lost 9 bases, the J end lost 5 bases, and 19 bases lay between the germline ends. The CDR3 has 14 amino acids. The CDR3 sequence: CARVRGLGNETQYF. CDR3 DNA: TGTGCCAGAGTCCGGGGTTTGGGGAACGAGACCCAGTACTTC.

This chain joins TRBV27 and TRBJ2-7; TRBD2 matches at 13 bases. The CDR3 consists of 15 residues. Germline trimming cut 2 bases from V and 7 bases from J; bases unmatched to any gene: 5. Germline values: CDR1 MNHEY, CDR2 SMNVEV (reference sequence). The CDR3 here is CASSLRTSGSGEQYF. As DNA, the CDR3 is TGTGCCAGCAGTTTAAGGACTAGCGGGAGCGGTGAGCAGTACTTC.

V and J are TRBV18 and TRBJ2-7; 11 bases match TRBD2. The CDR3 contains 17 residues. Per the germline V gene, CDR1 is KGHSH and CDR2 is LQKENI. V was clipped by 4 bases and J by 0 bases; unmatched bases: 8. The DNA for the CDR3 is TGTGCCAGCTCACGTGGGACTAGCGGCATTTACTCCTACGAGCAGTACTTC. Translating it yields CASSRGTSGIYSYEQYF.

This chain links TRBV4-2 with TRBJ2-2; perhaps TRBD2 as D (6 bases). With 0 bases removed from V and 0 bases from J, the gap between germline ends came to 11 bases. In germline, CDR1 is LGHNA, CDR2 YNFKEQ. The CDR3 spans 17 residues. CDR3 residues: CASSQEGLAANTGELFF. The CDR3, as DNA: TGTGCCAGCAGCCAAGAGGGACTGGCCGCGAACACCGGGGAGCTGTTTTTT.

Details on this clone: Sequence at one end of the junction differs from germline and may be a read error. The rearrangement links TRBV28 to TRBJ2-2, with no clear D. Germline V gene sequence: CDR1 MDHEN, CDR2 SYDVKM. There are 12 residues in the CDR3. The DNA of the CDR3 is TGTGCCAGCAGTCTTAACAGCGGGGAGCTGTTTTTT. Protein product: CASSLNSGELFF.

This sequence joins TRBV6-5 and TRBJ2-7, with 7 bases fitting TRBD1. The CDR3 has 14 amino acids. The J segment lost 1 base and the V segment lost 5 bases, leaving 5 bases of the junction unmatched. Germline lookup yields CDR1 MNHEY and CDR2 SVGAGI. The CDR3 DNA is TGTGCCAGCAGTCCACAGGGGTTTTCCTACGAGCAGTACTTC. Protein: CASSPQGFSYEQYF.

The rearrangement uses TRBV6-6 and TRBJ2-3, with D tentatively TRBD1 (6 bases). From germline, CDR1 is MNHNY and CDR2 SVGAGI (reference sequence). The CDR3 extends over 14 amino acids. The V and J ends lost 2 bases and 4 bases respectively, with 10 bases between them. The CDR3 loop reads CASSYVRGSDTQYF. The CDR3 bases are TGTGCCAGCAGTTACGTCAGGGGTTCAGATACGCAGTATTTT.

The chain recombines TRBV4-3 with TRBJ2-7, with D unresolved. Trimming removed 1 base from V and 1 base from J, with 8 bases in between. The CDR3 extends over 14 amino acids. Germline loops: CDR1 LGHNA, CDR2 YSLEER. This CDR3 is CASSQVQVSYEQYF. The CDR3 region has the DNA TGCGCCAGCAGCCAAGTCCAGGTGTCCTACGAGCAGTACTTC.

The chain is built from TRBV5-1 and TRBJ1-2; the D is unclear. The germline V gene encodes CDR1 SGHRS and CDR2 YFSETQ. This CDR3 is 14 amino acids long. V lost 0 bases and J 7 bases, leaving 13 bases between the germline ends. CDR3 sequence: CASSLVGGPGGYTF. The CDR3, as DNA: TGCGCCAGCAGCTTGGTCGGAGGGCCGGGTGGCTACACCTTC. The whole variable domain, filled in from reference TRBV5-1 and TRBJ1-2, reads KAGVTQTPRYLIKTRGQQVTLSCSPISGHRSVSWYQQTPGQGLQFLFEYFSETQRNKGNFPGRFSGRQFSNSRSEMNVSTLELGDSALYLCASSLVGGPGGYTFGSGTRLTVV.

The rearrangement uses TRBV7-8 and TRBJ1-5; D perhaps matches TRBD1 (5 bases). There are 15 residues in the CDR3. The germline V gene has CDR1 SGHVS and CDR2 FQNEAQ. V was cut by 7 bases and J by 0 bases, with 13 bases left in between. The CDR3, as DNA: TGTGCCAGCATGAAGGACAACTATAGCAATCAGCCCCAGCATTTT. Amino acids: CASMKDNYSNQPQHF.

The chain has TRBV4-1 and TRBJ2-2; 10 nucleotides line up with TRBD1. The CDR3 length is 18 residues. Per germline, CDR1 MGHRA and CDR2 YSYEKL. Trimming at V came to 6 bases and at J to 5 bases, leaving 15 bases not matched to a gene. CDR3 sequence reads: CASRPVGQGPQETGELFF. The CDR3 nucleotides are TGCGCCAGCAGACCTGTGGGACAGGGGCCCCAAGAGACCGGGGAGCTGTTTTTT.